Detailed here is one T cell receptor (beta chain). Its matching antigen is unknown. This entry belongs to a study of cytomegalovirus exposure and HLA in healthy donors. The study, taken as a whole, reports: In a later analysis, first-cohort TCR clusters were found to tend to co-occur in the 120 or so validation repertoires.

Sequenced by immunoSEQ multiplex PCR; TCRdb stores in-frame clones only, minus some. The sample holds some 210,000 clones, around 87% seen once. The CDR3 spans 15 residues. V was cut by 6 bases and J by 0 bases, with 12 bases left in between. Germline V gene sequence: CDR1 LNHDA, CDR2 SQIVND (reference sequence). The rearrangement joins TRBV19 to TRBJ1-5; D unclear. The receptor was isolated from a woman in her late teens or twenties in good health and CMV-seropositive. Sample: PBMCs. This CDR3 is CASRETPYSNQPQHF. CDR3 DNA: TGTGCCAGTAGAGAGACACCATATAGCAATCAGCCCCAGCATTTT.